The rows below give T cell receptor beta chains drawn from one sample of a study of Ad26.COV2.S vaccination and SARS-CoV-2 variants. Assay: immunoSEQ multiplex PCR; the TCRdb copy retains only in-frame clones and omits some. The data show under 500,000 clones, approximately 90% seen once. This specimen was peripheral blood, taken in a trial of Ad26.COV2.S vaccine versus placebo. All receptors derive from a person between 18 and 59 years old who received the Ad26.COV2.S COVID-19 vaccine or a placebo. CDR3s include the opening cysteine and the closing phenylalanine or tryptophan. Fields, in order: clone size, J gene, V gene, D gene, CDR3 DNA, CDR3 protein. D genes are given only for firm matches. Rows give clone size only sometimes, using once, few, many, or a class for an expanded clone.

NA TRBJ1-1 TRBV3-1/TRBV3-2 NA TGTGCCAGCAGCCATTACACTGAAGCTTTCTTT CASSHYTEAFF
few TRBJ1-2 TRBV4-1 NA TGCGCCAGCAGCAATTTTTTGGGACAAAACTATGGCTACACCTTC CASSNFLGQNYGYTF
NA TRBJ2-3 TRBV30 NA TGTGCCTGGGGTCGGGGGATACTAGAAAATACGCAGTATTTT CAWGRGILENTQYF
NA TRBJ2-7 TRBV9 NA TGTGCCAGCAGCCCCCGCGGGGCAATTACTAGCAGCGAGCAGTACTTC CASSPRGAITSSEQYF
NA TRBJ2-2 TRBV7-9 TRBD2 TGTGCCAGCAGCTTAGCACCGACTAGCATGTTTTTT CASSLAPTSMFF
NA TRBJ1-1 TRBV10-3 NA TGTGCGGCCCAATTCCAAGTGAACACTGAAGCTTTCTTT CAAQFQVNTEAFF
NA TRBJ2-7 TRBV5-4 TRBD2 TGTGCCAGCAGCTTGGTACCCCTAGGACTAGCGGGGAACTCCTACGAGCAGTACTTC CASSLVPLGLAGNSYEQYF
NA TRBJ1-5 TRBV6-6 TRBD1 TGTGCCAGCAGTGCGGGACAGGGTATTCAGCCCCAGCATTTT CASSAGQGIQPQHF
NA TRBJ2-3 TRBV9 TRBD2 TGTGCCAGCAGCGTAACGGGGGGGGGCACAGATACGCAGTATTTT CASSVTGGGTDTQYF
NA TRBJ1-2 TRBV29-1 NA TGCAGCGCCCATCGGTGGGAGTATGGCTACACCTTC CSAHRWEYGYTF
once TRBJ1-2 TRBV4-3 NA TGCGCCAGCAGCCAAGATTTAGCGGGATCGTACTATGGCTACACCTTC CASSQDLAGSYYGYTF
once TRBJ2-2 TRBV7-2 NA TGTGCCAGCAGCTTAAGTGGGGGGGCGGACACCGGGGAGCTGTTTTTT CASSLSGGADTGELFF
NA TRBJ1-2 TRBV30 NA TGTGCCTGGAGTAGAGGGGGTAAGGAAAATGGCTACACCTTC CAWSRGGKENGYTF
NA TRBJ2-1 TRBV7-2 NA TGTGCCAGCAGCCCCCAGATGAGGGGGGACAGCTACAATGAGCAGTTCTTC CASSPQMRGDSYNEQFF
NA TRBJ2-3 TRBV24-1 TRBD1 TGTGCCACCAGTGATCCCCAGACAGGGACAGATACGCAGTATTTT CATSDPQTGTDTQYF
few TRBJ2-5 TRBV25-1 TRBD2 TGTGCCAGCAGTGAATACCCTAGCGGACCCCAAGAGACCCAGTACTTC CASSEYPSGPQETQYF
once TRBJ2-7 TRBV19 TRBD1 TGTGCCAGTAGTCCCGGGACAGTATCCTACGAGCAGTACTTC CASSPGTVSYEQYF
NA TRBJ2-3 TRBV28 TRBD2 TGTGCCAGCAGTTTAGGAGCGACTAGCGGGGCGGATCAGCAGTATTTT CASSLGATSGADQQYF
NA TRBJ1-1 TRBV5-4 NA TGTGCCAGCAGCTTGGAGGGGGGGCTAAACACTGAAGCTTTCTTT CASSLEGGLNTEAFF
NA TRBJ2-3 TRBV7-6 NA TGTGCCAGCAGCTTAGTGGGGGGTAGCGGCACAGATACGCAGTATTTT CASSLVGGSGTDTQYF
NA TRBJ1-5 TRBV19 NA TGTGCCAGTAGTATAGATCCGTGGGGGGCATTTCAGCCCCAGCATTTT CASSIDPWGAFQPQHF
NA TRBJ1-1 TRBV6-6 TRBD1 TGTGCCAGCAGCAGGACAGGGGGAGCTTTCTTT CASSRTGGAFF
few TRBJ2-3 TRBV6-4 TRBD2 TGTGCCAGCAGTGACTCTAGCGGGGGCACAGATACGCAGTATTTT CASSDSSGGTDTQYF
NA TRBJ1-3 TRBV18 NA TGTGCCAGCTCACGGGGGACGGACTCTGGAAACACCATATATTTT CASSRGTDSGNTIYF
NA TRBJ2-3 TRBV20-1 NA TGCAGTGCTGTCCCGGGTACGCAGTATTTT CSAVPGTQYF
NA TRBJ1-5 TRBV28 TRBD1 TGTTTCTCCGGGACAGGGGGTTACCAGCCCCAGCATTTT CFSGTGGYQPQHF
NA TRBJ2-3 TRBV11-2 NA TGTGCCAGCAGCTTATCCCCCCCAGATACGCAGTATTTT CASSLSPPDTQYF
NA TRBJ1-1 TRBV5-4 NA TGTGCCAGCAGCTTGGGGGCGGAGGGCGCTGAAGCTTTCTTT CASSLGAEGAEAFF
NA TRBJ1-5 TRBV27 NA TGTGCCAGCAGTTACCGGGACACAGATCAGCCCCAGCATTTT CASSYRDTDQPQHF
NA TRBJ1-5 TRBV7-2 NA TGTGCCAGCAGCTTACAGTATAGCAATCAGCCCCAGCATTTT CASSLQYSNQPQHF
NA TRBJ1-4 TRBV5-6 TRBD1 TGTGCCAGCAGCTGGACAGGGGAAGGGGATGAAAAACTGTTTTTT CASSWTGEGDEKLFF